The 4 T cell receptor beta chains reported below all come from one sample, sequenced in a study of neurological immune-mediated disorders. TCRdb itself ran the 5' RACE reads through MiXCR, one entry per CDR3 protein. The sample includes fewer than 80,000 distinct CDR3 sequences, approximately 4.6% of them seen just once. Material for sequencing was PBMCs. The receptors here all came from a woman aged 45-65 years with multiple sclerosis.

With regard to this clonotype: A junction boundary mismatches the germline segment, possibly from a read error. The chain combines TRBV10-3 with TRBJ1-6, with 8 positions matching TRBD1. The CDR3 consists of 13 residues. Germline V gives CDR1 ENHRY, CDR2 SYGVKD. The CDR3 protein is CAIRTGEGSPLNF. CDR3 nucleotides: TGTGCCATCAGGACAGGGGAGGGTTCACCCCTCAACTTT.

Ten or more counts support this clonotype. The chain links TRBV14 to TRBJ1-6; 9 bases are a match to TRBD1. J gave up 4 bases and V 5 bases, and 6 bases lay outside the gene matches. The CDR3 loop spans 16 amino acids. Germline CDR1 is SGHDN and CDR2 is FVKESK. CDR3 nucleotide sequence: TGTGCCAGCAGCGAACAGGGGGCCTCTTATAATTCACCCCTCCACTTT. The encoded protein is CASSEQGASYNSPLHF.

This chain uses TRBV7-2 with TRBJ2-1, with D possibly being TRBD2 (5 bases). CDR1 is SGHTA and CDR2 is FQGNSA in the germline V gene. V lost 1 base, J lost 6 bases, and 10 bases lay in between. The CDR3 extends over 14 amino acids. CDR3 in amino acids: CASSLGSRVNEQFF. The CDR3 DNA reads TGTGCCAGCAGCTTAGGTTCGAGGGTCAATGAGCAGTTCTTC.

In its sample, this clonotype was seen many times. The chain recombines TRBV20-1 with TRBJ2-3; 7 nucleotides match TRBD2. V shed 6 bases and J 4 bases; nucleotides not matched to a gene: 13. The germline CDR1 and CDR2 sequences are DFQATT and SNEGSKA (reference sequence). This CDR3 is built from 15 residues. Here the CDR3 DNA reads TGCAGTGCGCCTAGGGCGGCTAGCGGATCAGATACGCAGTATTTT. This sequence encodes CSAPRAASGSDTQYF.